The sequence of this T cell receptor beta chain was determined in a study of CD8 T cells in ankylosing spondylitis (dated by TCRdb to between 2016 and 2019). At the level of the whole study: T cell receptor beta repertoires were profiled in healthy donors and ankylosing spondylitis patients so that disease-linked TCR variants could be found. In total, the full study cohort was made up of about 99 healthy donors and about two dozen ankylosing spondylitis patients. Peripheral blood was sampled, and synovial fluid was also collected from ankylosing spondylitis patients. On the study overall, not on this receptor specifically: Blood from ankylosing spondylitis patients appeared to be characterized by a TCR beta motif composed of about 8 highly homologous amino acid variants. The disease-linked clones showed a CD8+ phenotype and occurred at relatively low frequencies in peripheral blood. The disease-linked clones were reported as significantly enriched in matched synovial fluid samples from ankylosing spondylitis patients. Some TCR beta motif variants had previously been reported in synovial fluid and blood of reactive arthritis patients, which suggested common disease-initiation mechanisms.

Trimming takes 4 bases off V and 4 bases off J; junction bases not matched to a gene: 10. The CDR3 goes from the cysteine to the phenylalanine over 16 residues. The sequence is cut down to CDR3 DNA, 48 bases in frame from base 1. CDR1 MNHEY and CDR2 SVGAGI are derived from the germline V gene. Data came from an Illumina HiSeq 2500. Quantitative 5'-RACE with molecular barcodes was the method used to prepare the TCR beta libraries. In the source study's methods: To identify disease-linked TCR variants, a new computational method was used, one built on a probabilistic model of VDJ rearrangement. Using fastp at Q25 and MiXCR, TCRdb reprocessed the public reads and kept productive beta chains. Under each unique CDR3 protein, matching rows form one entry showing the most common genes and DNA. The V and J calls come from TCRdb's annotation, not from the publication. In this sample the table shows about 800,000 distinct CDR3 sequences, 10% to 15% of which occur a single time. The biggest ten clones account for about 0.49% of the sample.

Comment on this clonotype: Its antigen is unknown. Base qualities are not at hand, and no much larger clone is one base apart.

The sequence was obtained from a male donor with ankylosing spondylitis. Sequenced sample: blood, either unsorted or a sorted T cell fraction (not recorded which). The rearranged segments are TRBV6-5 and TRBJ2-5; TRBD1 matches 9 bases in the middle. In nucleotide form, the sequence is TGTGCCAGCAGTTCCGAACAGGGGGCCCGTCCAGAGACCCAGTACTTC. It specifies CASSSEQGARPETQYF.